This T cell receptor beta chain was captured by sequencing in a study of OX40 agonist ivuxolimab in advanced cancers. The germline CDR1 and CDR2 sequences are LNHDA and SQIVND (reference sequence). This CDR3 has 15 amino acids. V was pared by 6 bases and J by 2 bases, with 14 bases between. The table came from immunoSEQ multiplex PCR; TCRdb's copy has only in-frame clones and leaves some out. The repertoire has some 64,000 clones, 88% of them found once; the top ten carry about 0.7%. The chain recombines TRBV19 with TRBJ1-3, with a possible D match to TRBD1 (6 bases). This sequence was found in an adult with an advanced solid tumor such as melanoma, head and neck, liver or kidney cancer. The sequences come from CD4+ or CD8+ T cells sorted from blood, collected in a trial of the OX40 agonist ivuxolimab. The CDR3 is CASSISGDAGNTIYF. Written as DNA, the CDR3 is TGTGCCAGTAGCATATCAGGGGACGCTGGAAACACCATATATTTT.